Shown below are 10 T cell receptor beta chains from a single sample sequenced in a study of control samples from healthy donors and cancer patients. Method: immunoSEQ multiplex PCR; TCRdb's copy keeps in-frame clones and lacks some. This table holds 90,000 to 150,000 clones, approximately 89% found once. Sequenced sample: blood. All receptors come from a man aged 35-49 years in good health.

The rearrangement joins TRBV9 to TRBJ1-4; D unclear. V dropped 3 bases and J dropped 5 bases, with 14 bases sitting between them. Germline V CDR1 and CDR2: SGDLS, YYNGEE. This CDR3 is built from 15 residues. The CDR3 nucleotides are TGTGCCAGCAGCGGAGGGCCCTTCCCAAATGAAAAACTGTTTTTT. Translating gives CASSGGPFPNEKLFF.

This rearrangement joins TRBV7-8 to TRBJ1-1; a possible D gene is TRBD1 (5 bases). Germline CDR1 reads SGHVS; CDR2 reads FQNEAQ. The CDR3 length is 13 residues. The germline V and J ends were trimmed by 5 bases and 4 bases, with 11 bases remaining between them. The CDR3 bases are TGTGCCAGCAGCCTCCAGGGTATCACTGAAGCTTTCTTT. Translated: CASSLQGITEAFF.

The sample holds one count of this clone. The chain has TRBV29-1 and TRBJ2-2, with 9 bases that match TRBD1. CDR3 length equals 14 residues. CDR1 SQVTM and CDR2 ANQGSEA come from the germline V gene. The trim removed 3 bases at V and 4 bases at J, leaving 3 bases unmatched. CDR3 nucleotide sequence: TGCAGCGTTGACGACAGGGGGATCACCGGGGAGCTGTTTTTT. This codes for CSVDDRGITGELFF.

This CDR3 is CASRAETGFRQPQHF. The CDR3 DNA follows: TGTGCCAGCAGGGCCGAAACAGGGTTCAGGCAGCCCCAGCATTTT. The genes are TRBV6-5 and TRBJ1-5; a possible D gene is TRBD1 (6 bases). Germline CDR1 reads MNHEY; CDR2 reads SVGAGI. V gave up 6 bases and J gave up 7 bases, with 19 bases separating them. This CDR3 comprises 15 residues.

The CDR3 sequence is CASSESGDTYEQYF. DNA of the CDR3: TGCGCCAGCAGTGAGTCTGGGGACACCTACGAGCAGTACTTC. This chain joins TRBV10-1 and TRBJ2-7, with a tentative D call TRBD1 (6 bases). Germline V lookup: CDR1 WNHNN, CDR2 SYGVQD (reference sequence). The CDR3 extends over 14 amino acids. Trimming shortened V by 0 bases and J by 2 bases, and 8 bases separated the two germline ends.

This CDR3 reads CAISERRQGSGEKLFF. The CDR3 DNA sequence: TGTGCCATCAGTGAGAGGAGACAGGGCTCGGGAGAAAAACTGTTTTTT. The rearrangement joins TRBV10-3 to TRBJ1-4; TRBD1 agrees at 7 bases. This CDR3 region has 16 residues. With 2 bases clipped from V and 8 bases from J, the junction kept 11 bases outside the gene matches. Germline loops: CDR1 ENHRY, CDR2 SYGVKD.

The CDR3 spells CASSEVSLAGGPAPGYF. Here the CDR3 DNA reads TGTGCCAGCAGTGAAGTCTCACTAGCGGGGGGGCCTGCTCCTGGGTACTTC. The rearrangement uses TRBV6-1 and TRBJ2-7; 13 bases agree with TRBD2. Trimming cost V 1 base and J 12 bases; bases outside gene matches: 15. Germline values: CDR1 MNHNS, CDR2 SASEGT. The CDR3 is made up of 17 amino acids.

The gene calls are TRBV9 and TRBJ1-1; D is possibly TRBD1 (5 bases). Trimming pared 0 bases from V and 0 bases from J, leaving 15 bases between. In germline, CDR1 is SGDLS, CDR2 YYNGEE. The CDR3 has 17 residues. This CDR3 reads CASSVGPGQRMNTEAFF. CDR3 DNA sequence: TGTGCCAGCAGCGTAGGCCCGGGGCAAAGAATGAACACTGAAGCTTTCTTT.

DNA for the CDR3: TGCGCCAGCAGCCCGTCCTATGTGGAGGGGAATCAGCCCCAGCATTTT. Translating gives CASSPSYVEGNQPQHF. J is TRBJ1-5 and V is TRBV4-1; D perhaps matches TRBD1 (5 bases). This CDR3 has 16 amino acids. CDR1 and CDR2 from the germline V gene are MGHRA and YSYEKL. The V gene lost 4 bases and the J gene lost 4 bases, with 17 bases spanning the gap.

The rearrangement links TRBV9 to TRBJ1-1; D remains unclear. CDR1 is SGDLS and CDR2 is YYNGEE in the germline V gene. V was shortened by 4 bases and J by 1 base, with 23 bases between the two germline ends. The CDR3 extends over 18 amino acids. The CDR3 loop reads CASSSPPGRYFGNTEAFF. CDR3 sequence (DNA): TGTGCCAGCAGCTCCCCCCCTGGCAGGTATTTCGGGAACACTGAAGCTTTCTTT.